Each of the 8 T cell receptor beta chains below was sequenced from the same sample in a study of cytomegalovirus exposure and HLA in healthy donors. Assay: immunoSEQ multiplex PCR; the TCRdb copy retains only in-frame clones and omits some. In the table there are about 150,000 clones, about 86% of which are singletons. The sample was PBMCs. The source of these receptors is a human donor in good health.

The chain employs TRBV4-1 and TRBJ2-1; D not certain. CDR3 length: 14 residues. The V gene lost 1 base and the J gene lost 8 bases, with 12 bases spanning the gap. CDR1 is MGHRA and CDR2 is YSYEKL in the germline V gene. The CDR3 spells CASSQALPRDEQFF. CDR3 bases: TGCGCCAGCAGCCAAGCTCTACCACGCGATGAGCAGTTCTTC.

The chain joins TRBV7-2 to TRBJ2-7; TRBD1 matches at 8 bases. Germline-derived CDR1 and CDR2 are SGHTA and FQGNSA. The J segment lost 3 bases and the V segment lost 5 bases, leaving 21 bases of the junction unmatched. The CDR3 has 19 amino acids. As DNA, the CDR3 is TGTGCCAGCAGCCCACCGCTTTTATCTCCGGGACAGGCGTTCTACGAGCAGTACTTC. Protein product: CASSPPLLSPGQAFYEQYF.

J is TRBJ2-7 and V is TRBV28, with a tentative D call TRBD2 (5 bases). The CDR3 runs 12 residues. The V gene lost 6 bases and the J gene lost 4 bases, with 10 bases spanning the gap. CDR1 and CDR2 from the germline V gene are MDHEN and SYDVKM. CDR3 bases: TGTGCCAGCAGATCTGGGAGATACGAGCAGTACTTC. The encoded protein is CASRSGRYEQYF.

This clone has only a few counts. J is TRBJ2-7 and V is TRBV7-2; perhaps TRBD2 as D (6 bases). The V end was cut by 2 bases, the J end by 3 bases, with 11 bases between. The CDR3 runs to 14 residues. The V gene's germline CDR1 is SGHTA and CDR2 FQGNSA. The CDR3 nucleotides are TGTGCCAGCAGCTTACGTAGCGGCAACTACGAGCAGTACTTC. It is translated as CASSLRSGNYEQYF.

Written as DNA, the CDR3 is TGTGCCAGCAGTTTACGGAACCTAGCGGGGGGGCCGTATGAGCAGTTCTTC. Protein: CASSLRNLAGGPYEQFF. V gene TRBV27 combines with J gene TRBJ2-1, with 12 bases matching TRBD2. CDR1 and CDR2 from the germline V gene are MNHEY and SMNVEV (reference sequence). The CDR3 runs 17 residues. The V and J ends lost 2 bases and 8 bases, in that order; junction bases with no gene match: 10.

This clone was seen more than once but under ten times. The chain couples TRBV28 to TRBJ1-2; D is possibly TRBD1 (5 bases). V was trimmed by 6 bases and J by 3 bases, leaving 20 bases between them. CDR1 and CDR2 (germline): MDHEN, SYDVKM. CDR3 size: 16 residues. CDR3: CASRGTSLGGYYGYTF. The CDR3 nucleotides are TGTGCCAGCAGGGGAACTTCTCTCGGGGGGTACTATGGCTACACCTTC.

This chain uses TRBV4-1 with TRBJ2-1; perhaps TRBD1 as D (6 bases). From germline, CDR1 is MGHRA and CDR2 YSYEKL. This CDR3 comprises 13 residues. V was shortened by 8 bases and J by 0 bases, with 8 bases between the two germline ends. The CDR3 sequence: CASQGNSYNEQFF. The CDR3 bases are TGCGCCAGCCAGGGGAACTCCTACAATGAGCAGTTCTTC.

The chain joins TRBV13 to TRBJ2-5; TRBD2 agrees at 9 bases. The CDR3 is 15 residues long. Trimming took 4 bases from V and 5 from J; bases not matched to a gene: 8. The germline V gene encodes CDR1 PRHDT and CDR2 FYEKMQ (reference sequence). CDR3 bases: TGTGCCAGCAGCTCCCAGGCGGGGGGGCGGGAGACCCAGTACTTC. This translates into CASSSQAGGRETQYF.